This entry features one T cell receptor (beta chain) sequence. The antigen is undetermined. These data originate in a study of T-cell reconstitution after alpha-beta-depleted transplantation in children. Findings and limits, study-wide: Expanded clones from the graft, numbering several hundred, reportedly supplied alpha-beta T cells about two months after transplant.

This CDR3 has 14 amino acids. CDR1 is SGHRS and CDR2 is YFSETQ in the germline V gene. With V trimmed by 1 base and J by 15 bases, 11 bases remained unmatched. Construction of the TCRbeta library involved unique molecular identifiers. TCRdb analysed the PCR reads with MiXCR anew, one entry per CDR3 protein. The sample contains more than 400,000 distinct CDR3 sequences, 9.5% to 12% of which appear only once. Sequenced material: PBMCs, mostly from graft donor cells, taken 180 days after TCRalphabeta/CD19-depleted stem cell transplant. The V gene is TRBV5-1, the J gene TRBJ2-1; the match to TRBD2 covers 9 bases. The receptor was derived from a female patient aged 2-10 years who had a stem cell transplant for aplastic anemia, so the T cells may come from the graft donor. The CDR3 nucleotides are TGCGCCAGCAGCTTGACTGCCAGCGGGAGGTTCCGGTTCTTC. It translates to CASSLTASGRFRFF.